Listed here are 25 T cell receptor beta chains from one sample, sequenced in a study of monozygotic twins with inflammatory bowel disease. No DNA is given; TCRdb re-called the 5' RACE reads and lists each CDR3 protein once. The table lists over 200,000 distinct CDR3 sequences. What was sequenced was blood. These receptors were taken from a human donor with ulcerative colitis or Crohn's disease, or a healthy co-twin of an affected twin (not recorded which).

This chain uses TRBV3-1 with TRBJ2-7; the D call from TCRdb, TRBD1, cannot be confirmed without DNA. Germline CDR1 is LGHDT and CDR2 is YNNKEL (reference sequence). The CDR3 contains 16 residues. The CDR3 protein is CASSRTNRDISYEQYF.

The chain has TRBV5-1 and TRBJ2-1; without DNA, the TCRdb call of TRBD2 cannot be checked. CDR1 and CDR2 (germline): SGHRS, YFSETQ. The length of the CDR3 is 14 residues. The CDR3 sequence is CASSGTLNYNEQFF.

The CDR3 reads CASSFKQATEAFF. This chain joins TRBV5-1 and TRBJ1-1. Looked up from germline, CDR1 is SGHRS and CDR2 is YFSETQ. The length of the CDR3 is 13 residues.

The chain carries TRBV6-1 and TRBJ2-5. CDR1 and CDR2 from the germline V gene are MNHNS and SASEGT. This CDR3 has 13 amino acids. CDR3 residues: CASSDRNQETQYF.

The chain carries TRBV5-1 and TRBJ2-5; TCRdb picks TRBD1, but there is no DNA to check that call. The CDR3 is 14 amino acids. Germline V lookup: CDR1 SGHRS, CDR2 YFSETQ. CDR3 in amino acids: CASKEPSGQETQYF.

The gene calls are TRBV10-3 and TRBJ1-3. Germline CDR1 ENHRY, CDR2 SYGVKD. The CDR3 loop spans 14 amino acids. This CDR3 is CASGHGSSGNTIYF.

This chain uses TRBV12-3 or TRBV12-4 with TRBJ2-7; lacking DNA, the TRBD2 call made by TCRdb goes unchecked. This CDR3 is 14 amino acids long. CDR3 protein: CASRSQGLAGEQYF.

The chain carries TRBV7-9 and TRBJ1-6; the TRBD1 assignment by TCRdb is unverifiable without DNA. Germline values: CDR1 SEHNR, CDR2 FQNEAQ (reference sequence). The CDR3 consists of 15 residues. CDR3 residues: CASSLGAGQRSPLHF.

The rearrangement links TRBV10-3 to TRBJ2-5; there is no DNA to check the TCRdb D call of TRBD1. There are 13 residues in the CDR3. Germline V gives CDR1 ENHRY, CDR2 SYGVKD. CDR3 protein: CAIRGGAQETQYF.

The chain uses TRBV11-1 and TRBJ1-1. Germline CDR1 is SGHAT and CDR2 is FQDESV (reference sequence). This CDR3 is built from 15 residues. The CDR3 sequence: CASSLTYPPNTEAFF.

This chain joins TRBV10-3 and TRBJ1-6; TCRdb selects TRBD1, and the lack of DNA leaves this call unchecked. Germline CDR1 reads ENHRY; CDR2 reads SYGVKD. This CDR3 has 14 residues. CDR3: CAISGGGGSTPLHF.

The chain carries TRBV5-1 and TRBJ1-4; TCRdb names TRBD1, which stays unverified in the absence of DNA. Per germline, CDR1 SGHRS and CDR2 YFSETQ. The CDR3 runs 14 residues. CDR3 sequence: CASRPGLTNEKLFF.

This rearrangement joins TRBV5-4 to TRBJ2-1; the TCRdb call, TRBD1, lacks DNA for checking. The CDR3 contains 16 residues. Germline V gene data show CDR1 as SGHNT and CDR2 as YYREEE (reference sequence). The CDR3 region is CASSGTQGAVYNEQFF.

V is TRBV20-1 and J is TRBJ2-4; absent DNA, TCRdb's TRBD2 call cannot be checked. This CDR3 spans 12 amino acids. CDR1 is DFQATT and CDR2 is SNEGSKA in the germline V gene (reference sequence). CDR3 region: CSARGQGGGKHF.

The rearrangement links TRBV11-2 to TRBJ2-5. The germline gives CDR1 SGHAT, CDR2 FQNNGV. This CDR3 has 16 amino acids. The CDR3 protein is CASSLGVASYQETQYF.

This chain links TRBV20-1 with TRBJ2-5; absent DNA, TCRdb's TRBD1 call cannot be checked. The CDR3 runs to 13 residues. In germline, CDR1 is DFQATT, CDR2 SNEGSKA (reference sequence). The CDR3 region is CRVPGKNQETQYF.

The chain couples TRBV15 to TRBJ2-1; without DNA, the TCRdb call of TRBD2 cannot be checked. CDR1 and CDR2 (germline): LNHNV, YYDKDF (reference sequence). The CDR3 totals 12 residues. This CDR3 is CATSSLGSEQFF.

This rearrangement joins TRBV12-3 or TRBV12-4 to TRBJ2-7; TCRdb outputs TRBD1, but without DNA this stays unchecked. The length of the CDR3 is 14 residues. The CDR3 region is CASSLAGTGYEQYF.

The CDR3 sequence is CSASNPEELGGNSPLHF. The V gene is TRBV20-1, the J gene TRBJ1-6; TCRdb selects TRBD1, and the lack of DNA leaves this call unchecked. Germline CDR1 DFQATT, CDR2 SNEGSKA (reference sequence). The CDR3 sequence is 17 residues long.

The V call is TRBV7-9, the J call TRBJ2-1; the TRBD1 assignment by TCRdb is unverifiable without DNA. This CDR3 has 16 residues. Germline V gene lookup returns CDR1 SEHNR and CDR2 FQNEAQ (reference sequence). CDR3 region: CASSSAPDRAGNEQFF.

The gene calls are TRBV11-2 and TRBJ2-7; TCRdb's D call, TRBD2, is unchecked because there is no DNA. CDR1 is SGHAT and CDR2 is FQNNGV in the germline V gene. There are 16 residues in the CDR3. Here the CDR3 reads CASSSPTGGAMNEQYF.

This sequence joins TRBV2 and TRBJ1-4. The germline V gene has CDR1 SNHLY and CDR2 FYNNEI. The CDR3 totals 13 residues. The CDR3: CASGRERVEKLFF.

The rearrangement uses TRBV3-1 and TRBJ1-2; TCRdb returns TRBD1, unconfirmable since there is no DNA. The V gene's germline CDR1 is LGHDT and CDR2 YNNKEL (reference sequence). The CDR3 runs to 13 residues. CDR3 sequence: CASSPPGGAGYTF.

The chain combines TRBV11-1 with TRBJ2-2; the TCRdb call, TRBD1, lacks DNA for checking. CDR1 SGHAT and CDR2 FQDESV come from the germline V gene (reference sequence). This CDR3 spans 18 amino acids. The CDR3 loop reads CASSPRGSGQFDTGELFF.

This rearrangement joins TRBV6-1 to TRBJ2-2; TCRdb outputs TRBD1, but without DNA this stays unchecked. The CDR3 length is 15 residues. Germline values: CDR1 MNHNS, CDR2 SASEGT. This CDR3 reads CATRQGSRDTGELFF.